This T cell receptor (beta chain) was sequenced in a study of blood T cell repertoires in COVID-19 (dated by TCRdb to 2018 to 2020). For context, the study as a whole: Samples from collaborators originated in the United States, Italy and Spain and spanned both the acute and convalescent phases of COVID-19. The prospective study material was composed of cDNA or gDNA derived from T cells, B-cell-depleted T cells, or PBMCs. Deeply sampled blood TCRbeta repertoires from subjects exposed to, actively infected with, or recovered from COVID-19 were included in the dataset. The repertoires were made available in a free public database intended to serve as a resource for research on the immune response to SARS-CoV-2. The samples were drawn from two sources: the first 160 participants of the ongoing ImmuneRACE study, and 1,000 to 1,500 subjects contributed by 6 global collaborators. Sample metadata almost always included a de-identified subject ID, COVID-19 status, age in years and sex. Where available, HLA class I and class II types were obtained from metadata supplied by the sample provider rather than from assay-based typing. The paper's findings and limits, for the study overall: The quantity of clinical and demographic metadata differed by source and by participant and was supplied without curation.

The immunoSEQ Assay, a bias-controlled multiplex PCR, was used to amplify TCRbeta CDR3 regions from genomic DNA. The study's processing was this. The number of nucleated cells in each sample was estimated by amplification of reference gene primers within the assay. Sequence reads were collapsed and filtered to measure the absolute abundance of every unique TCRbeta CDR3 rearrangement. For each sample, productive Simpson clonality was calculated by taking the square root of Simpson's diversity index across productive rearrangements. Drawn from immuneACCESS, this table holds only the in-frame rearrangements with V and J called that TCRdb kept. Clones are partly lost; checked studies trace under half to an unresolved V gene and leave the rest unexplained. The V and J calls and clone size come from that table; D and trimming were worked out from the DNA. The table for this sample lists 200,000 to 250,000 clones; 90% of them were counted only once. The ten biggest clones cover over 13% of the sample.

Participants in the prospective study were enrolled through a virtual design, were aged roughly 18 to 100 years, and lived in fewer than 30 United States geographic areas. To assign participants to cohorts, the prospective study relied on clinical history that participants themselves reported in a screening survey and a study questionnaire. Exposed participants were defined as having been in contact with someone with a PCR-confirmed or clinician-diagnosed COVID-19 case within 2 weeks of study entry. In the prospective study, whole blood, serum and a nasopharyngeal or oropharyngeal swab were collected from each participant by mobile phlebotomists. Additional blood draws and questionnaires over an approximately 2-month period could optionally be provided by prospective study participants. Blood samples from the prospective study were shipped frozen or at room temperature prior to DNA extraction.

Deletion took 5 bases off V and 3 bases off J, with a span of 10 bases between the germline ends. The CDR3 sequence holds 13 residues, the cysteine and phenylalanine included. Only CDR3 DNA is held: 39 bases, read in frame from base 1. A few counts support this clone. Its antigen is still unknown. No clone much larger than this one lies a single base away; base qualities are absent. Here the chain combines TRBV12-3 or TRBV12-4 and TRBJ1-2; no confident D gene assignment can be made. The sequencing input was PBMCs or T cells enriched from blood (not recorded which). The receptor was derived from a man in his thirties or forties who had been exposed to COVID-19. For the CDR3, the sequence is CASSRGPYYGYTF. The DNA is TGTGCCAGCAGTCGAGGCCCGTACTATGGCTACACCTTC.